What follows describes a single T cell receptor beta chain. Its antigen target is currently unknown. No clone much larger than this one lies a single base away; base qualities are absent. The sample comes from a study of T cells in Graves' hyperthyroidism and ophthalmopathy (dated by TCRdb to between 2018 and 2021). For the study in its entirety: Peripheral blood was collected at initial diagnosis, before any treatment. In addition, the study compared T-cell repertoires in thyroid tissue and in blood from about six Graves' hyperthyroidism patients. After blood sampling, hyperthyroidism patients were treated with methimazole at a starting dose of 30 mg daily, and ophthalmopathy patients were treated with high-dose intravenous methylprednisolone. Prospective prediction of ophthalmopathy was tested in an independent validation cohort consisting of 18 hyperthyroidism patients and 15 or so patients who later progressed to ophthalmopathy. The 80 to 100 discovery patients were randomly divided into training and test sets at a 7:3 ratio. According to the paper, TCR Vbeta CDR3 sequencing was carried out on 135 peripheral blood samples, which came from 40 to 45 ophthalmopathy, 70 to 80 hyperthyroidism and about 17 progressor patients. TCR V-J signatures able to tell the groups apart were searched for in a discovery cohort of 100 patients, of whom about 40 had Graves' ophthalmopathy and roughly 59 had stable Graves' hyperthyroidism. Here is what the overall study found, with its caveats: Most expanded thyroid clonotypes (frequency above 0.001) were also found in blood, which suggests that blood repertoires may mirror thyroid immune responses. A 13 V-J signature model separated ophthalmopathy from stable hyperthyroidism, with around 91% sensitivity and roughly 81% specificity in cross-validation and 80%/75% in testing. In validation, the model predicted progression to ophthalmopathy a median of roughly 6.2 months before onset, with approximately 71% sensitivity and more than 72% specificity. Sample size was not statistically predetermined, and blinding of investigators to group allocation was not performed.

The TCR beta CDR3 regions were amplified from RNA transcripts. A first-round RT-PCR of the TCR CDR3 used the HTBI primer set with the Qiagen OneStep RT-PCR kit. Libraries were constructed in a second round of multiplex PCR, after which size selection and purification were carried out. Paired-end sequencing of the libraries was performed with 100 bp reads on an Illumina HiSeq2000. The source study handled its data this way. SOAPnuke was used to process the raw data, with reads discarded if the reads contained adapters or uncalled bases, had a mean Phred below 15, or lacked an exact constant-primer or identifier match. COPE v1.2.5 was used to merge the high-quality paired reads, and each unique nucleotide sequence was defined as a clonotype. Clonotypes were aligned to IMGT TRBV, TRBD and TRBJ reference segments using MiTCR v1.1. The analysis included only V-J combinations with a frequency above 0.0001, which together covered 99% to 99.2% of the repertoires. The TCS score was defined as the ratio of F50 (clonal expansion) to E x V (chaos), calculated using BLOSUM62-based TCRdist between CDR3 peptides within each V-J. Welch's t-statistics and random forest reduced roughly 500 V-J features to fewer than 15, which were used in a naive Bayes classifier (R e1071). In TCRdb, the public reads were trimmed at Q25 with fastp and aligned with MiXCR, with productive beta chains retained. Each CDR3 protein appears once, grouped with its most common genes and DNA. In this record, the V and J calls reflect TCRdb's handling and not the investigators' own analysis. The sample table lists around 570,000 distinct CDR3 sequences, less than 20% of them with a count of one. Of the sample, about 50% is held by the ten largest clones.

In the ophthalmopathy patients, disease was moderately to severely active, with a Clinical Activity Score of 3 or more, a NOSPECS grade of 4 or more, and a duration of less than 3 months. Any patient with an uncontrolled infection, another autoimmune disease, pregnancy or lactation was excluded. Diagnoses were established on the basis of clinical symptoms, serum thyroxine and TRAb, thyroid ultrasound, and orbital computed tomography. Ficoll-Paque density gradient centrifugation was used to isolate PBMCs from around 10 ml of fresh peripheral blood. Total RNA was extracted with Trizol reagent, and quality was checked on an Agilent 2100 Bioanalyzer. Sequencing was performed on blood. This clonotype was sampled from a man aged 40-49 years with Graves' ophthalmopathy.

CDR3 region: CASSRGTATEAFF. At the DNA level, the sequence is TGTGCCAGCAGTAGGGGGACAGCCACTGAAGCTTTCTTT. The V and J segments used are TRBV6-1 and TRBJ1-1, with 7 junctional bases fitting TRBD1. V loses 5 bases at its end and J loses 4 bases; junction bases beyond the gene matches: 4. The CDR3 holds 13 amino acids from the cysteine to the phenylalanine. Only CDR3 DNA is held: 39 bases, read in frame from base 1. The germline V gene specifies MNHNS as CDR1 and SASEGT as CDR2.